This T cell receptor beta chain was documented in a study of T cells in Graves' hyperthyroidism and ophthalmopathy. Amplification targeted TCR beta CDR3 regions from RNA transcripts. The HTBI primer set drove a first-round RT-PCR of the TCR CDR3. One entry per CDR3 protein results from TCRdb running MiXCR on the multiplex PCR reads. Counted here are about 210,000 distinct CDR3 sequences, roughly 15% occurring once; the ten biggest clones make up under 65%. There are many counts of this clonotype. PBMCs were obtained from under 13 ml fresh peripheral blood. Sequences were obtained from blood. This receptor was identified in a man aged 45-65 years with Graves' hyperthyroidism.

The CDR3 DNA follows: TGTGCCAGCAGTTTAGTACGGGAAGGGGGCTACACCTTC. This encodes CASSLVREGGYTF. The chain carries TRBV12-3 or TRBV12-4 and TRBJ1-2, with D hard to call. The V and J ends lost 1 base and 8 bases respectively, with 11 bases between them. The CDR3 is 13 amino acids.